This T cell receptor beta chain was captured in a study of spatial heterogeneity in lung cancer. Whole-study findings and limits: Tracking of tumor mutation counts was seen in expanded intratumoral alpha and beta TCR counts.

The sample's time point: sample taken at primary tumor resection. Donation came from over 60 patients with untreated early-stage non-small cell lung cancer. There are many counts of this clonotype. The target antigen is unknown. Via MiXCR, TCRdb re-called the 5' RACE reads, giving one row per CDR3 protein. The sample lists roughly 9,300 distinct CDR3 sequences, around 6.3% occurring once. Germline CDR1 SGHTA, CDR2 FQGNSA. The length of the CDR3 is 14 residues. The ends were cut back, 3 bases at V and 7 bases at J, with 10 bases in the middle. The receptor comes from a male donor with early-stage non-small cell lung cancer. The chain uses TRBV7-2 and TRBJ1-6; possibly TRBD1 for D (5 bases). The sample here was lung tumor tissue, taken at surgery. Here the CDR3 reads CASSFSGKNSPLHF. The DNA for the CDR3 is TGTGCCAGCAGCTTCTCAGGGAAGAATTCACCCCTCCACTTT.